This passage covers 17 T cell receptor beta chains from one sample sequenced in a study of blood T cell repertoires in COVID-19. The assay was immunoSEQ multiplex PCR, and TCRdb's table has in-frame clones only and misses some. This sample has about 500,000 clones, with 80% to 90% found just once. The sequenced material came from peripheral blood. These TCRs come from a man between 18 and 35 years old with COVID-19, enrolled during active disease.

The chain is built from TRBV29-1 and TRBJ1-1; 7 positions match TRBD1. The CDR3 sequence is 13 residues long. CDR1 and CDR2 from the germline V gene are SQVTM and ANQGSEA. The V gene end was trimmed by 7 bases and the J gene end by 1 base; junction bases not matched to a gene: 6. The CDR3: CSAERTGNTEAFF. In DNA, the CDR3 is TGCAGCGCCGAAAGGACAGGGAACACTGAAGCTTTCTTT.

This chain connects TRBV4-1 to TRBJ1-5, with TRBD1 as a possible D gene (6 bases). Germline CDR1 MGHRA, CDR2 YSYEKL. Between the trimmed V and J ends, which lost 4 bases and 2 bases, there was a span of 21 bases. This CDR3 spans 18 amino acids. In DNA form, the CDR3 reads TGCGCCAGCAGCCGCAACCCCCCCGCGGGGGCCGGCAATCAGCCCCAGCATTTT. Its protein is CASSRNPPAGAGNQPQHF.

The V gene is TRBV28, the J gene TRBJ1-1, with D possibly matching TRBD1 (5 bases). CDR1 and CDR2 from the germline V gene are MDHEN and SYDVKM. The V gene lost 3 bases and the J gene lost 5 bases, with 16 bases spanning the gap. The CDR3 runs to 15 residues. The CDR3 DNA sequence: TGTGCCAGCAGTTTTGGGGTATCAGGGATGACTGAAGCTTTCTTT. This codes for CASSFGVSGMTEAFF.

This clone has just a few counts. V gene TRBV7-8 combines with J gene TRBJ1-2; no definite D call. This CDR3 contains 16 residues. Per germline, CDR1 SGHVS and CDR2 FQNEAQ. Trimming left V 5 bases short and J 3 bases short, with 19 bases between. The CDR3 region has the DNA TGTGCCAGCAGCCCTACGAGGGATCGGTTTGACTATGGCTACACCTTC. Translating gives CASSPTRDRFDYGYTF.

The chain has TRBV7-9 and TRBJ2-1, with 8 bases matching TRBD2. J gave up 4 bases and V 4 bases, and 6 bases lay outside the gene matches. Germline V gene sequence: CDR1 SEHNR, CDR2 FQNEAQ (reference sequence). The CDR3 totals 15 residues. The CDR3 region has the DNA TGTGCCAGCAGCTCCCGGGGGGGCGTTTACAATGAGCAGTTCTTC. This gives the protein CASSSRGGVYNEQFF.

The CDR3 DNA sequence: TGTGCCAGCAGCCCGACAGGCGAGGGTCAAGAGACCCAGTACTTC. Residues: CASSPTGEGQETQYF. J is TRBJ2-5 and V is TRBV5-4; perhaps TRBD1 as D (6 bases). Germline V gene data show CDR1 as SGHNT and CDR2 as YYREEE (reference sequence). Trimming removed 4 bases at V and 2 bases at J, with 15 bases between. There are 15 residues in the CDR3.

V and J are TRBV18 and TRBJ2-7; the D gene is possibly TRBD2 (6 bases). Per the germline V gene, CDR1 is KGHSH and CDR2 is LQKENI. The CDR3 covers 12 residues. V was trimmed by 6 bases and J by 3 bases, leaving 9 bases between them. This chain's CDR3 is CASSMGGYEQYF. In DNA form, the CDR3 reads TGTGCCAGCTCCATGGGGGGCTACGAGCAGTACTTC.

The chain combines TRBV6-5 with TRBJ1-2; 8 bases align to TRBD1. The germline CDR1 and CDR2 sequences are MNHEY and SVGAGI. This CDR3 contains 14 residues. V was clipped by 7 bases and J by 8 bases; unmatched bases: 12. The CDR3 sequence: CASIVQGEVYGYTF. Here the CDR3 DNA reads TGTGCCAGCATAGTACAGGGGGAGGTGTACGGCTACACCTTC.

This rearrangement joins TRBV5-1 to TRBJ1-1, with unresolved D. The CDR3 spans 15 residues. In germline, CDR1 is SGHRS, CDR2 YFSETQ. V lost 0 bases and J 4 bases, leaving 13 bases between the germline ends. CDR3 protein: CASSLVPGSGTEAFF. Written as DNA, the CDR3 is TGCGCCAGCAGCTTGGTCCCCGGGTCTGGCACTGAAGCTTTCTTT.

The J gene is TRBJ1-1, the V gene TRBV5-4, with D possibly TRBD1 on 6 matching bases. Germline V gives CDR1 SGHNT, CDR2 YYREEE (reference sequence). The CDR3 covers 14 residues. Trimming removed 8 bases from V and 5 bases from J, with 19 bases in between. This chain's CDR3 is CASEQGALGTEAFF. The CDR3 region has the DNA TGTGCCAGTGAACAGGGAGCACTGGGTACTGAAGCTTTCTTT. The full variable domain, with the rest looked up from reference TRBV5-4 and TRBJ1-1, is ETGVTQSPTHLIKTRGQQVTLRCSSQSGHNTVSWYQQALGQGPQFIFQYYREEENGRGNFPPRFSGLQFPNYSSELNVNALELDDSALYLCASEQGALGTEAFFGQGTRLTVV.

This sequence joins TRBV19 and TRBJ2-3; 13 nucleotides align to TRBD2. Germline CDR1 is LNHDA and CDR2 is SQIVND (reference sequence). Germline trimming cut 4 bases from V and 4 bases from J; bases unmatched to any gene: 17. The CDR3 is 20 amino acids. CDR3 protein: CASSNVWLRRTSGSADTQYF. The CDR3 coding sequence is TGTGCCAGTAGTAATGTATGGCTACGACGGACTAGCGGGAGCGCAGATACGCAGTATTTT.

This chain's CDR3 is CASSYLGQGAVYGYTF. DNA of the CDR3: TGTGCCAGCAGCTATCTAGGACAGGGGGCTGTCTATGGCTACACCTTC. This rearrangement joins TRBV5-4 to TRBJ1-2; TRBD1 aligns across 11 bases. This CDR3 spans 16 amino acids. Germline CDR1 SGHNT, CDR2 YYREEE (reference sequence). The ends lost 3 bases at V and 4 bases at J; junction bases unmatched: 8.

There are a few counts of this clone. This chain links TRBV2 with TRBJ2-7; TRBD1 matches 8 bases. V dropped 6 bases and J dropped 1; count of bases not matched to a gene: 5. The CDR3 is 14 residues long. The germline gives CDR1 SNHLY, CDR2 FYNNEI. In DNA form, the CDR3 reads TGTGCCAGCAGGGAGGACAGGGCATCCTACGAGCAGTACTTC. It is translated as CASREDRASYEQYF.

V is TRBV5-4 and J is TRBJ2-5; TRBD2 aligns across 7 bases. Germline loops: CDR1 SGHNT, CDR2 YYREEE (reference sequence). Germline trimming cut 4 bases from V and 3 bases from J; bases unmatched to any gene: 6. The CDR3 has 14 amino acids. The CDR3 nucleotides read TGTGCCAGCAGCGACCAAGGACTAGAAGAGACCCAGTACTTC. Translated, it gives CASSDQGLEETQYF. Based on the CDR3 plus reference TRBV5-4 and TRBJ2-5, the full variable domain is ETGVTQSPTHLIKTRGQQVTLRCSSQSGHNTVSWYQQALGQGPQFIFQYYREEENGRGNFPPRFSGLQFPNYSSELNVNALELDDSALYLCASSDQGLEETQYFGPGTRLLVL.

The CDR3 spells CASSVDYSAGNTIYF. Here the CDR3 DNA reads TGTGCCAGCAGCGTTGACTATTCGGCTGGAAACACCATATATTTT. The genes are TRBV9 and TRBJ1-3, with D unclear. In germline, CDR1 is SGDLS, CDR2 YYNGEE. Deletions cut 2 bases from V and 2 bases from J, with 11 bases between. This CDR3 region has 15 residues.

This clone was seen only once. V is TRBV3-1 (or the pseudogene TRBV3-2) and J is TRBJ2-5; D is possibly TRBD2 (6 bases). This CDR3 has 15 residues. Germline V gene data show CDR1 as LGHDT and CDR2 as YNNKEL (reference sequence). V was trimmed by 4 bases and J by 5 bases, leaving 17 bases between them. CDR3 region: CASSPSVGGQETQYF. The CDR3 bases are TGTGCCAGCAGCCCTAGCGTAGGTGGGCAGGAGACCCAGTACTTC.

This chain links TRBV9 with TRBJ2-1; 9 bases line up with TRBD2. The CDR3 runs 15 residues. V gave up 0 bases and J gave up 7 bases; unmatched junction bases: 5. The V gene's germline CDR1 is SGDLS and CDR2 YYNGEE. Here the CDR3 DNA reads TGTGCCAGCAGCGTAGTTAGCGGGAGTTTTAATGAGCAGTTCTTC. It encodes CASSVVSGSFNEQFF.